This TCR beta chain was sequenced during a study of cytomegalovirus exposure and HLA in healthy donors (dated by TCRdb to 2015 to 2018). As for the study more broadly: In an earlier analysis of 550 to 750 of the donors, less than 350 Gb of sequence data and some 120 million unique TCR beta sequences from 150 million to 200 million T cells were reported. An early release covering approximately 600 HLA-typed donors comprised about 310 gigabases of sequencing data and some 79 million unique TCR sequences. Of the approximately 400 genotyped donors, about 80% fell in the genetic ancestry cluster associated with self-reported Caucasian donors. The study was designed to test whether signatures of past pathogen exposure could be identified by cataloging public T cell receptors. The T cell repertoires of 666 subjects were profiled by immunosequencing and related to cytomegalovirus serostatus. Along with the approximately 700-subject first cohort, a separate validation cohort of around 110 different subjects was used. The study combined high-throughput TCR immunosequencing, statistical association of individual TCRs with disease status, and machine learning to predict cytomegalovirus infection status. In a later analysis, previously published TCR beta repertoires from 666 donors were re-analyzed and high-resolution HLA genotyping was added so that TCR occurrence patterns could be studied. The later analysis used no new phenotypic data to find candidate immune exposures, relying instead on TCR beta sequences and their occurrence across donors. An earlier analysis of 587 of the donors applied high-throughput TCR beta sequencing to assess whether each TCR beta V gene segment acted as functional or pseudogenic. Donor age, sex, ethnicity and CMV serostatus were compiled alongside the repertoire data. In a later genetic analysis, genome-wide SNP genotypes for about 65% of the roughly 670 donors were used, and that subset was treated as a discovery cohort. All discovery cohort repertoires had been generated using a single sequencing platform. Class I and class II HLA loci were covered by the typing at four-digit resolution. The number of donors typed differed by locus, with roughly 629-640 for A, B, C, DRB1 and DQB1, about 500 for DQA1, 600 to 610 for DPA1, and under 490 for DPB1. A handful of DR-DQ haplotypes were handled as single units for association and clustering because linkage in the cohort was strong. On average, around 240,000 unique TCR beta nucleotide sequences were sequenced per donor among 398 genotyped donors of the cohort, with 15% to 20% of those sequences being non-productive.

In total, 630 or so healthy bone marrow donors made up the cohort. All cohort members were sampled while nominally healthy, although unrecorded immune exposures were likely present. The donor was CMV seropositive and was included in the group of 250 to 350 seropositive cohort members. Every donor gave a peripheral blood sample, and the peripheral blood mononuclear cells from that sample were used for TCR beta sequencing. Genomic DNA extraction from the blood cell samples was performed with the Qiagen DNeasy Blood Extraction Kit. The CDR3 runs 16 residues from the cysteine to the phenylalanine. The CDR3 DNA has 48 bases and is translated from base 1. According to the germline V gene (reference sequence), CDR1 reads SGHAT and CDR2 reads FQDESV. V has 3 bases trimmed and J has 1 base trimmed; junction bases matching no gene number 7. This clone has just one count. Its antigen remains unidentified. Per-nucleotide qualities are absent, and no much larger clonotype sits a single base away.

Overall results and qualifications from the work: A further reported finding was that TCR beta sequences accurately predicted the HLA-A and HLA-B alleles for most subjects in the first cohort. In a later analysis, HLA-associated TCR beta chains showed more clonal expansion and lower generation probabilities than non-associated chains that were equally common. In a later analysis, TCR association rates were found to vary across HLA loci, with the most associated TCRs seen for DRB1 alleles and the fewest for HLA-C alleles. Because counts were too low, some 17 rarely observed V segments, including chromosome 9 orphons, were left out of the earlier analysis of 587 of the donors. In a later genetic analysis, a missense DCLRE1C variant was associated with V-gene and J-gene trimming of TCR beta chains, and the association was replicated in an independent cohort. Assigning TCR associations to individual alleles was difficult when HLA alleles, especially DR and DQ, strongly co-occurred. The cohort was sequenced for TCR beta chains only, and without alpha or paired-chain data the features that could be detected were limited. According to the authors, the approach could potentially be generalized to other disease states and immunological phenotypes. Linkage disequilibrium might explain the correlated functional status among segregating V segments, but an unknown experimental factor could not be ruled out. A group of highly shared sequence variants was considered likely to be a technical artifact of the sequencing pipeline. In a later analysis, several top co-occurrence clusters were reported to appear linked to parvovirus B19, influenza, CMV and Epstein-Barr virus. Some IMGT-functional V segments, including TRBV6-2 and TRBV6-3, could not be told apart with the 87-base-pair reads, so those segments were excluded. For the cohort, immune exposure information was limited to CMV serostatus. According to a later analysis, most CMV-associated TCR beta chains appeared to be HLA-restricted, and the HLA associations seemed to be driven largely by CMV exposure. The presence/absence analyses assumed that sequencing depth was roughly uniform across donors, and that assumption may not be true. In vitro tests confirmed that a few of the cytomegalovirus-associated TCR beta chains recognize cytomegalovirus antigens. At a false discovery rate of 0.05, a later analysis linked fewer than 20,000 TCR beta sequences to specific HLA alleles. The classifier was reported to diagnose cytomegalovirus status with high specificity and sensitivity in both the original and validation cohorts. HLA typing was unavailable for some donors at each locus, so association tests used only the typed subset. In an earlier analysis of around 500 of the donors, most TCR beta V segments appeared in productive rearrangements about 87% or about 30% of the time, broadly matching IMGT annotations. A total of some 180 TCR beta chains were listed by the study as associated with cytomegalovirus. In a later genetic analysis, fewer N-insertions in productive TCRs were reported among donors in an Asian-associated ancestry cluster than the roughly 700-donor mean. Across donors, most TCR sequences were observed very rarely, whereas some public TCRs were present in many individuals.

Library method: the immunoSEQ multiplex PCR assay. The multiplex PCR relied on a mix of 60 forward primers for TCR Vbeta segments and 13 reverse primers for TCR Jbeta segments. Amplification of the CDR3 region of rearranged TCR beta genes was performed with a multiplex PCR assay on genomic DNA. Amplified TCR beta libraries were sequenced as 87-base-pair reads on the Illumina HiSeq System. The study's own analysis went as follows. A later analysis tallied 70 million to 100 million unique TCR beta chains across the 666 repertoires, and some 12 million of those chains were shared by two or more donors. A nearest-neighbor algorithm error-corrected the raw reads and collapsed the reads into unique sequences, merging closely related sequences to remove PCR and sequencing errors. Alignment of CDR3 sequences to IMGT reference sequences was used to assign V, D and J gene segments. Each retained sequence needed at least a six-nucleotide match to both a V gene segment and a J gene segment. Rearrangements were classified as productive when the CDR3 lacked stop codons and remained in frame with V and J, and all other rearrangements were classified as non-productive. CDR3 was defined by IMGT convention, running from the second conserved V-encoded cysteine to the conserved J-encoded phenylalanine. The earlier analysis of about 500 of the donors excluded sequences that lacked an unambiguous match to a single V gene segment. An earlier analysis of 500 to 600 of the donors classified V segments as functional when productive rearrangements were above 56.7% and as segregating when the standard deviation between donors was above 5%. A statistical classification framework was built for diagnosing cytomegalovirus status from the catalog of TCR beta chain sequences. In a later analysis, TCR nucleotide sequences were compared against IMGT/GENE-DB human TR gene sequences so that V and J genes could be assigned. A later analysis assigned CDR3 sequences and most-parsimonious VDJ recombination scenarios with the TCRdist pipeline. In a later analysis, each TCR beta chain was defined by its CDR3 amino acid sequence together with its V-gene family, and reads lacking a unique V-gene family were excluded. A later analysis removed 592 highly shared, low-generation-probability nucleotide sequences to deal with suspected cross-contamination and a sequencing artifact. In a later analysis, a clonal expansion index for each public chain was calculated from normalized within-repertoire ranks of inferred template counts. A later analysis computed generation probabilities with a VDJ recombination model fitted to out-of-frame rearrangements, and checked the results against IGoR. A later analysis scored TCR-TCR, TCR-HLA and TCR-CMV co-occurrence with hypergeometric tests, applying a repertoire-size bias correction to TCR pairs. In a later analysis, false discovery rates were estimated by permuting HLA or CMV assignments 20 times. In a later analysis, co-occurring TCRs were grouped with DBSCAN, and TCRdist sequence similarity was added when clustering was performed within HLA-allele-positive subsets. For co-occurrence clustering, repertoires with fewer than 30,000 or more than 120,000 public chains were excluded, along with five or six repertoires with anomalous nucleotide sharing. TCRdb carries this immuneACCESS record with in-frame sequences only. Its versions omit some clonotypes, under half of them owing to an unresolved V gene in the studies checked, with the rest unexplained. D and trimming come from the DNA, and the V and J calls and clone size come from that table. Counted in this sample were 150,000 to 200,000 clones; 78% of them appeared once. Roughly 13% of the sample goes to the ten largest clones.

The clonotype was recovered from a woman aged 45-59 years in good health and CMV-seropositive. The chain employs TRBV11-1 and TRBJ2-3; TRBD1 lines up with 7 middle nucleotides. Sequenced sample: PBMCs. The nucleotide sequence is TGTGCCAGCAGCTTTTCGACAGGGTCCGGCACAGATACGCAGTATTTT. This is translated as CASSFSTGSGTDTQYF.